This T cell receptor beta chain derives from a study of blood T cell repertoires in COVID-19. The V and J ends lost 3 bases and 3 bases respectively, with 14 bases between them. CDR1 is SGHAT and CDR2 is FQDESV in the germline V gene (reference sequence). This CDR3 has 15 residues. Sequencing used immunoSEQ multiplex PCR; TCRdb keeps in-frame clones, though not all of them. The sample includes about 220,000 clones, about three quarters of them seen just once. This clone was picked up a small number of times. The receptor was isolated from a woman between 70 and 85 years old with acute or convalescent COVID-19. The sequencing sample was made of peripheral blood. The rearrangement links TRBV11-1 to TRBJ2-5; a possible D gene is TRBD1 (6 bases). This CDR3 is CASSFSGRQEETQYF. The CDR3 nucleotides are TGTGCCAGCAGCTTCTCCGGTAGACAGGAAGAGACCCAGTACTTC. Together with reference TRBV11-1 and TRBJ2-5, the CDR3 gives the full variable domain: EAEVAQSPRYKITEKSQAVAFWCDPISGHATLYWYRQILGQGPELLVQFQDESVVDDSQLPKDRFSAERLKGVDSTLKIQPAELGDSAMYLCASSFSGRQEETQYFGPGTRLLVL.